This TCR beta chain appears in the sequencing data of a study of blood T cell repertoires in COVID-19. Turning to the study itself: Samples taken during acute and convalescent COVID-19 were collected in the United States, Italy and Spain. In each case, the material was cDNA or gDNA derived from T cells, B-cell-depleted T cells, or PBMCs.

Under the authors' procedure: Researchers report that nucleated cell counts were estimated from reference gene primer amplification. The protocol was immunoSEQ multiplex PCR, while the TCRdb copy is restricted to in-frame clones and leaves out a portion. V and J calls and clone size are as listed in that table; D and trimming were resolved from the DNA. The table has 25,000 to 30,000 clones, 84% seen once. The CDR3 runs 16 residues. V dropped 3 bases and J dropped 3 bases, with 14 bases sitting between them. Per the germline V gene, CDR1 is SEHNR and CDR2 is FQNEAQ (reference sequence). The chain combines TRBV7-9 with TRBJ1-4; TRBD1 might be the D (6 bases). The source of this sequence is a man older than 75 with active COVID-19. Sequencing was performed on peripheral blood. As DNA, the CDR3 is TGTGCCAGCAGCTTGCAGGGGAGTCTTGCTAATGAAAAACTGTTTTTT. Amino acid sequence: CASSLQGSLANEKLFF.